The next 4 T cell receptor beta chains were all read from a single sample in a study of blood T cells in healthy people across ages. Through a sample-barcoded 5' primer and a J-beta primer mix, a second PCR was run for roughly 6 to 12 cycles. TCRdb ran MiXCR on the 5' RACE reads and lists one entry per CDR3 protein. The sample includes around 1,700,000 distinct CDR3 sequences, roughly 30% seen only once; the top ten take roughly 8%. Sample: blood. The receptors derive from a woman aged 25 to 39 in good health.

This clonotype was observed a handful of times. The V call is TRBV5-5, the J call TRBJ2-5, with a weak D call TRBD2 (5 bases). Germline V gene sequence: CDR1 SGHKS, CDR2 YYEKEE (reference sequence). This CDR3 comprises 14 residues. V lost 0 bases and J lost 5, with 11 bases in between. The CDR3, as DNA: TGTGCCAGCAGCTTGGCGGGATTCGAGGAGACCCAGTACTTC. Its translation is CASSLAGFEETQYF.

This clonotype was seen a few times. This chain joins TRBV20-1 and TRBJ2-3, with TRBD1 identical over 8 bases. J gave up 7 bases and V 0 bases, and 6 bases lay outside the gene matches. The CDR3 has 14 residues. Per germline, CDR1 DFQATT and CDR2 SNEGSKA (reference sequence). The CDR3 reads CSARDRQGWNTQYF. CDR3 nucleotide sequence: TGCAGTGCTAGAGACAGACAGGGGTGGAATACGCAGTATTTT.

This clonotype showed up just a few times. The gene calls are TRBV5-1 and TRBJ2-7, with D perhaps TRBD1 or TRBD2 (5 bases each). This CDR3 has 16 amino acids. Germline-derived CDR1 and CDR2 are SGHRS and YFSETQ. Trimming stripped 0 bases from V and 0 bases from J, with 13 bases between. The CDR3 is CASSLVIGTSSYEQYF. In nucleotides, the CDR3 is TGCGCCAGCAGCTTGGTTATCGGGACGAGCTCCTACGAGCAGTACTTC. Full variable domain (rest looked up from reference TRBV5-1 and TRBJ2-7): KAGVTQTPRYLIKTRGQQVTLSCSPISGHRSVSWYQQTPGQGLQFLFEYFSETQRNKGNFPGRFSGRQFSNSRSEMNVSTLELGDSALYLCASSLVIGTSSYEQYFGPGTRLTVT.

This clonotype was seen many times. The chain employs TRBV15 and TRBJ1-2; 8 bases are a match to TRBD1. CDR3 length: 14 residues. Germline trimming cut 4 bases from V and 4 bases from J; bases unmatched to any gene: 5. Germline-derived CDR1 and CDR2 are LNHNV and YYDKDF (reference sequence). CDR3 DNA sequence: TGTGCCACCAGCACAAGGGGACAGGTCTATGGCTACACCTTC. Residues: CATSTRGQVYGYTF.